The 5 T cell receptor beta chains given below trace back to one sample, sequenced in a study of CD8 T cells in Susac syndrome. RNA in amounts of roughly 0.5 to 1 ug was reverse transcribed with random hexamers. TCRdb used MiXCR to reprocess the immunoSEQ multiplex PCR reads, holding one entry per CDR3 protein. The sample carries 200,000 to 250,000 distinct CDR3 sequences, just under 95% recorded once. What was sequenced was CD4+ T cells from PBMCs. Receptors originate from a human donor with multiple sclerosis.

V and J are TRBV2 and TRBJ2-7; unclear D gene. The V end was cut by 6 bases, the J end by 6 bases, with 9 bases between. The germline CDR1 and CDR2 sequences are SNHLY and FYNNEI. The CDR3 contains 11 residues. The CDR3 sequence is CASRVATEQYF. The CDR3 nucleotides read TGTGCCAGCAGGGTGGCTACCGAGCAGTACTTC.

The rearrangement uses TRBV7-6 and TRBJ2-7; D is unresolved. V lost 4 bases, J lost 3 bases, and 10 bases lay in between. Germline V gene data show CDR1 as SGHVS and CDR2 as FNYEAQ. This CDR3 has 13 amino acids. CDR3 coding DNA: TGTGCCAGCAGCTCTGAGACCGGCTACGAGCAGTACTTC. This translates into CASSSETGYEQYF.

V gene TRBV12-3 or TRBV12-4 combines with J gene TRBJ1-1; no definite D call. Trimming took off 9 bases at V and 3 bases at J, with 11 bases between the two ends. The CDR3 sequence is 12 residues long. The CDR3: CARSSGDTEAFF. For the CDR3, the DNA is TGTGCCAGATCCTCCGGTGACACTGAAGCTTTCTTT.

The chain joins TRBV3-1 to TRBJ2-5, with 7 positions matching TRBD1. The CDR3 extends over 17 amino acids. CDR1 is LGHDT and CDR2 is YNNKEL in the germline V gene (reference sequence). Unmatched junction bases numbered 15, after V lost 3 bases and J lost 5 bases. CDR3 sequence reads: CASSQPMARGRGETQYF. The CDR3 DNA sequence: TGTGCCAGCAGCCAGCCCATGGCGAGGGGGCGCGGGGAGACCCAGTACTTC.

This sequence joins TRBV5-6 and TRBJ2-2; 7 bases fit TRBD1. This CDR3 contains 16 residues. Germline CDR1 reads SGHDT; CDR2 reads YYEEEE. Trimming cost V 3 bases and J 5 bases; bases outside gene matches: 10. CDR3 sequence (DNA): TGTGCCAGCAGCTACAGGACAGGATGGGGGACCGGGGAGCTGTTTTTT. Its translation is CASSYRTGWGTGELFF. The variable domain in full, with the rest retrieved from reference TRBV5-6 and TRBJ2-2, is DAGVTQSPTHLIKTRGQQVTLRCSPKSGHDTVSWYQQALGQGPQFIFQYYEEEERQRGNFPDRFSGHQFPNYSSELNVNALLLGDSALYLCASSYRTGWGTGELFFGEGSRLTVL.